Reported below is one T cell receptor beta chain. Its antigen is still unknown. This entry belongs to a study of metastatic and nonmetastatic thyroid tumors. Overall study: Repertoire comparisons spanned blood and tumor or nodule tissue from malignant and benign thyroid patients.

CDR1 and CDR2 (germline): MDHEN, SYDVKM. V lost 6 bases to trimming and J lost 0 bases; unmatched junction nucleotides: 5. This CDR3 is built from 14 residues. All patients were treatment-naive before thyroid surgery. TCRdb re-analyzed the PCR reads using MiXCR. The data show roughly 20,000 clones, around 34% seen once. Study outcomes and limitations: Malignant thyroid tumors reportedly exceeded benign nodules significantly in TCR beta diversity, with the difference appearing in blood and tumor.

The J gene is TRBJ2-7, the V gene TRBV28, with 7 bases aligning to TRBD1. This receptor was identified in a female donor with papillary thyroid cancer or a benign thyroid nodule (not recorded which). Some clones in this sample may be carry-over from other donors' samples. The sequenced sample consisted of tumor tissue. CDR3 bases: TGTGCCAGCAGGTTCCGGGACAGCTCCTACGAGCAGTACTTC. Amino acids: CASRFRDSSYEQYF.